This T cell receptor beta chain was sequenced in a study of T cells in Graves' hyperthyroidism and ophthalmopathy. With a duration under 2 months, the hyperthyroidism was newly diagnosed in patients aged 18 to 65. Exclusion of patients followed from uncontrolled infection, other autoimmune disease, pregnancy or lactation. Concerning this clonotype itself: Its antigen remains unidentified. A read error may be the cause here, since a much bigger clone is one base away.

Findings and limits, study-wide: The model anticipated ophthalmopathy a median approximately 6.6 months pre-onset. From stable hyperthyroidism, ophthalmopathy was set apart by a 13 V-J model.

CDR3 size: 14 residues. V dropped 4 bases and J dropped 1 base, with 9 bases sitting between them. Germline values: CDR1 SGHTA, CDR2 FQGNSA. Amplified regions were TCR beta CDR3 sequences from RNA transcripts. The HTBI set primed first-round TCR CDR3 RT-PCR. In TCRdb, the multiplex PCR reads were re-called with MiXCR into one record per CDR3 protein. The sample has some 50,000 distinct CDR3 sequences, about 53% seen once. The clonotype originates from a man aged 18 to 30 with Graves' hyperthyroidism. V is TRBV7-2 and J is TRBJ2-3; D uncertain. Sequencing input: peripheral blood or thyroid tissue (not recorded which). The CDR3 reads CASSSTRGTDTQYF. The DNA for the CDR3 is TGTGCCAGCAGCTCAACGCGCGGCACAGATACGCAGTATTTT.